The 16 T cell receptor beta chains reported below all come from one sample, sequenced in a study of blood T cell repertoires in COVID-19. The method was immunoSEQ multiplex PCR; TCRdb's version includes in-frame clones alone and lacks a portion of them. The table has some 240,000 clones, 80% to 90% seen once; the top ten hold under 7%. The sample taken for sequencing was PBMCs or T cells enriched from blood (not recorded which). The source is a woman in her fifties or sixties who had been exposed to COVID-19.

The chain has TRBV6-5 and TRBJ1-5; TRBD1 aligns across 7 bases. The CDR3 contains 14 residues. The V gene end was trimmed by 5 bases and the J gene end by 5 bases; junction bases not matched to a gene: 6. CDR1 MNHEY and CDR2 SVGAGI come from the germline V gene. The CDR3 DNA reads TGTGCCAGCAGTACCGACAGGGTTTATCAGCCCCAGCATTTT. This codes for CASSTDRVYQPQHF.

This chain connects TRBV4-3 to TRBJ2-1, with a tentative D call TRBD1 (7 bases). CDR3 size: 15 residues. The germline gives CDR1 LGHNA, CDR2 YSLEER. V gave up 2 bases and J gave up 4 bases, with 12 bases separating them. CDR3 coding DNA: TGCGCCAGCAGCCAACAGACAGGGACTTACAATGAGCAGTTCTTC. Amino acid sequence: CASSQQTGTYNEQFF.

The genes are TRBV12-5 and TRBJ1-2; 7 bases match TRBD1. CDR3 size: 14 residues. After removal of 9 bases from V and 3 bases from J, the junction contained 10 bases not matched to a gene. Germline CDR1 is LGHNT and CDR2 is FRNRAP. The CDR3 sequence is CASSTGTAYYGYTF. In nucleotides, the CDR3 is TGTGCTAGCTCAACCGGGACAGCTTACTATGGCTACACCTTC.

This chain uses TRBV14 with TRBJ2-7, with TRBD1 matching 8 bases. In germline, CDR1 is SGHDN, CDR2 FVKESK. Trimming cost V 5 bases and J 7 bases; bases outside gene matches: 7. CDR3 length equals 13 residues. The CDR3 loop is CASSFQGAGEQYF. CDR3 nucleotide sequence: TGTGCCAGCAGCTTTCAGGGGGCTGGAGAGCAGTACTTC.

The chain employs TRBV3-1 (or the pseudogene TRBV3-2) and TRBJ2-5; D may be TRBD2 (6 bases). CDR3 length: 14 amino acids. Germline V gene sequence: CDR1 LGHDT, CDR2 YNNKEL (reference sequence). V was pared by 4 bases and J by 5 bases, with 14 bases between. The CDR3 coding sequence is TGTGCCAGCAGCCGCCGCCGGGGGATGGAGACCCAGTACTTC. Amino acid sequence: CASSRRRGMETQYF.

This chain uses TRBV7-2 with TRBJ1-3; the D is unclear. CDR1 and CDR2 (germline): SGHTA, FQGNSA. V lost 5 bases and J lost 1, with 12 bases in between. This CDR3 is 15 amino acids long. CDR3 DNA sequence: TGTGCCAGCAGCCCCGAAGGAGCTTCTGGAAACACCATATATTTT. This encodes CASSPEGASGNTIYF.

This clone was seen just once. This rearrangement joins TRBV7-2 to TRBJ1-6; D possibly corresponds to TRBD1 (5 bases). CDR3 length: 15 amino acids. The germline gives CDR1 SGHTA, CDR2 FQGNSA. Trimming took off 1 base at V and 10 bases at J, with 14 bases between the two ends. The CDR3 DNA is TGTGCCAGCAGCTTAGGGGGGAGGATAGGCTCACCCCTCCACTTT. The encoded protein is CASSLGGRIGSPLHF.

The rearrangement links TRBV18 to TRBJ1-1, with a weak D call TRBD1 (5 bases). The V and J ends lost 6 bases and 6 bases respectively, with 14 bases between them. Germline CDR1 reads KGHSH; CDR2 reads LQKENI. The CDR3 totals 13 residues. The CDR3 DNA sequence: TGTGCCAGCTCCCCGACGGAAGGGGCTGAAGCTTTCTTT. Translated, it gives CASSPTEGAEAFF.

V is TRBV7-6 and J is TRBJ1-6, with D unresolved. V was cut by 1 base and J by 2 bases, with 6 bases left in between. The CDR3 loop spans 15 amino acids. Germline CDR1 SGHVS, CDR2 FNYEAQ. CDR3 protein: CASSLGGAYNSPLHF. The CDR3 DNA follows: TGTGCCAGCAGCTTAGGAGGCGCCTATAATTCACCCCTCCACTTT.

V and J are TRBV23-1 and TRBJ1-4; D call uncertain. TRBV23-1 is filed as an ORF, its function uncertain. The CDR3 runs 12 residues. V gave up 4 bases and J gave up 11 bases, with 11 bases separating them. Here the CDR3 reads CASSPPAGKLFF. CDR3 DNA sequence: TGCGCCAGCAGTCCCCCGGCGGGGAAACTGTTTTTT.

The V gene is TRBV25-1, the J gene TRBJ2-5; 13 bases map to TRBD2. The CDR3 loop spans 16 amino acids. Germline lookup yields CDR1 MGHDK and CDR2 SYGVNS. J was trimmed by 2 bases and V by 5 bases; bases with no gene match: 5. CDR3 nucleotide sequence: TGTGCCAGCAGTCTCCCGGGACTAGCGGGGCAAGAGACCCAGTACTTC. Translation gives CASSLPGLAGQETQYF.

The chain links TRBV5-4 to TRBJ2-2; 11 bases fit TRBD1. Per germline, CDR1 SGHNT and CDR2 YYREEE (reference sequence). V lost 0 bases and J lost 3; bases outside the gene matches: 1. This CDR3 has 16 residues. The CDR3 DNA is TGTGCCAGCAGCTTGGGGACAGGGGGCCACACCGGGGAGCTGTTTTTT. It translates to CASSLGTGGHTGELFF.

This clone was detected only once. The chain couples TRBV19 to TRBJ1-5; 7 nucleotides align to TRBD1. V shed 0 bases, J shed 16 bases, and the junction held 9 bases outside the gene matches. The CDR3 loop spans 13 amino acids. Germline V gene sequence: CDR1 LNHDA, CDR2 SQIVND (reference sequence). The CDR3 spells CASSIDTTTGRHF. CDR3 sequence (DNA): TGTGCCAGTAGTATAGATACGACGACAGGGCGACATTTT.

In its sample, this clone was seen once. This sequence joins TRBV7-3 and TRBJ2-5, with 9 bases aligning to TRBD2. This CDR3 contains 15 residues. Germline V gene sequence: CDR1 SGHTA, CDR2 FQGTGA. The junction had 5 bases not matched to a gene; V was cut back by 2 bases and J by 4 bases. CDR3 bases: TGTGCCAGCAGCTTAGGCGGGGGGGCACGAGAGACCCAGTACTTC. Translated, it gives CASSLGGGARETQYF. Using reference TRBV7-3 and TRBJ2-5 for the parts outside the CDR3, the full variable domain is GAGVSQTPSNKVTEKGKYVELRCDPISGHTALYWYRQSLGQGPEFLIYFQGTGAADDSGLPNDRFFAVRPEGSVSTLKIQRTERGDSAVYLCASSLGGGARETQYFGPGTRLLVL.

This chain connects TRBV30 to TRBJ2-1; D is undetermined. Germline loops: CDR1 GTSNPN, CDR2 SVGIG (reference sequence). V lost 1 base and J lost 5, with 12 bases in between. The CDR3 is 14 residues long. The DNA for the CDR3 is TGTGCCTGGAGTGGAACCGCGGTCCACAATGAGCAGTTCTTC. Encoded protein: CAWSGTAVHNEQFF.

This chain joins TRBV5-6 and TRBJ1-3; unclear D gene. Germline loops: CDR1 SGHDT, CDR2 YYEEEE. The CDR3 runs 15 residues. V was clipped by 1 base and J by 2 bases, with 10 bases between them. CDR3 sequence: CASSLTEEAGNTIYF. CDR3 DNA sequence: TGTGCCAGCAGCTTGACCGAGGAGGCTGGAAACACCATATATTTT.